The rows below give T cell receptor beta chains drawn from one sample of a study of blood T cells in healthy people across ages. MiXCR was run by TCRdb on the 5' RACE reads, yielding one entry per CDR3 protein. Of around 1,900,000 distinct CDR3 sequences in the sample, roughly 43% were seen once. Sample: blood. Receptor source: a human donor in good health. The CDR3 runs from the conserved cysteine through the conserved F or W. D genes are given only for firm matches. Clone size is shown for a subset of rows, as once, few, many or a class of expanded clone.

CDR3 protein: CASSLKGGGYSRQYF
CDR3 DNA: TGTGCCAGCAGCTTAAAAGGAGGGGGGTATTCTCGGCAGTACTTC
clone size: few
J gene: TRBJ2-7
V gene: TRBV7-3
D gene: NA

CDR3 protein: CVNSTMSQVYYGYTF
CDR3 DNA: TGTGTCAACAGTACCATGTCACAGGTCTACTATGGCTACACCTTC
clone size: NA
J gene: TRBJ1-2
V gene: TRBV2
D gene: NA

CDR3 protein: CASSYSRPMNTEAFF
CDR3 DNA: TGTGCCAGCAGTTACTCTAGGCCTATGAACACTGAAGCTTTCTTT
clone size: NA
J gene: TRBJ1-1
V gene: TRBV6-5
D gene: NA

CDR3 protein: CASSHPGQNNEQFF
CDR3 DNA: TGCGCCAGCAGCCATCCCGGACAGAACAATGAGCAGTTCTTC
clone size: few
J gene: TRBJ2-1
V gene: TRBV4-1
D gene: NA

CDR3 protein: CAISEVRGTPETQYF
CDR3 DNA: TGTGCCATCAGTGAGGTGAGGGGCACCCCAGAGACCCAGTACTTC
clone size: NA
J gene: TRBJ2-5
V gene: TRBV10-3
D gene: NA

CDR3 protein: CASSKQSDQTYEQYF
CDR3 DNA: TGTGCCAGCAGCAAGCAATCGGACCAGACCTACGAGCAGTACTTC
clone size: few
J gene: TRBJ2-7
V gene: TRBV7-2
D gene: NA

CDR3 protein: CASSLGRLGTEAFF
CDR3 DNA: TGTGCCAGCAGTTTAGGGAGGTTGGGGACTGAAGCTTTCTTT
clone size: NA
J gene: TRBJ1-1
V gene: TRBV12-3/TRBV12-4
D gene: NA

CDR3 protein: CASSFYGEGFNEQFF
CDR3 DNA: TGTGCCAGCAGTTTTTATGGGGAAGGGTTCAATGAGCAGTTCTTC
clone size: NA
J gene: TRBJ2-1
V gene: TRBV28
D gene: NA

CDR3 protein: CASSRGTPNNEQFF
CDR3 DNA: TGCGCCAGCTCCCGGGGGACACCAAACAATGAGCAGTTCTTC
clone size: NA
J gene: TRBJ2-1
V gene: TRBV5-1
D gene: NA

CDR3 protein: CASSIAGVLSTDTQYF
CDR3 DNA: TGTGCCAGCAGTATAGCGGGGGTCCTTAGCACAGATACGCAGTATTTT
clone size: once
J gene: TRBJ2-3
V gene: TRBV2
D gene: TRBD2

CDR3 protein: CASSQRVGQAEKLFF
CDR3 DNA: TGTGCCAGCAGCCAGCGCGTAGGACAGGCTGAAAAACTGTTTTTT
clone size: once
J gene: TRBJ1-4
V gene: TRBV5-5
D gene: TRBD1

CDR3 protein: CASSPDGGRGKNNEQFF
CDR3 DNA: TGCGCCAGCAGCCCGGACGGGGGCAGGGGAAAAAACAATGAGCAGTTCTTC
clone size: few
J gene: TRBJ2-1
V gene: TRBV5-1
D gene: NA

CDR3 protein: CASSLGLAGVMNEQFF
CDR3 DNA: TGCGCCAGCAGCTTGGGACTAGCGGGGGTTATGAATGAGCAGTTCTTC
clone size: NA
J gene: TRBJ2-1
V gene: TRBV5-1
D gene: TRBD2

CDR3 protein: CSAREGTGGNGYTF
CDR3 DNA: TGCAGTGCTAGAGAAGGGACAGGGGGAAATGGCTACACCTTC
clone size: few
J gene: TRBJ1-2
V gene: TRBV20-1
D gene: TRBD1

CDR3 protein: CASSLSTGAGNQPQHF
CDR3 DNA: TGTGCCAGCAGTTTATCAACAGGGGCAGGCAATCAGCCCCAGCATTTT
clone size: few
J gene: TRBJ1-5
V gene: TRBV28
D gene: TRBD1

CDR3 protein: CSVKGGQGGTQPQHF
CDR3 DNA: TGCAGCGTTAAAGGGGGACAGGGCGGGACTCAGCCCCAGCATTTT
clone size: NA
J gene: TRBJ1-5
V gene: TRBV29-1
D gene: TRBD1

CDR3 protein: CSVLPRDIQYF
CDR3 DNA: TGCAGTGTGCTTCCGCGAGACATTCAGTACTTC
clone size: NA
J gene: TRBJ2-4
V gene: TRBV20-1
D gene: NA

CDR3 protein: CASSKPTDRADPPLHF
CDR3 DNA: TGTGCCAGCAGCAAACCCACGGACAGGGCGGATCCACCCCTCCACTTT
clone size: NA
J gene: TRBJ1-6
V gene: TRBV21-1
D gene: NA

CDR3 protein: CASSYPGERETQYF
CDR3 DNA: TGCGCCAGCAGCTATCCAGGGGAGCGGGAGACCCAGTACTTC
clone size: few
J gene: TRBJ2-5
V gene: TRBV5-1
D gene: NA

CDR3 protein: CASSQSKGGGRFFYGYTF
CDR3 DNA: TGTGCCAGCAGCCAATCAAAAGGAGGTGGCAGGTTCTTCTATGGCTACACCTTC
clone size: NA
J gene: TRBJ1-2
V gene: TRBV3-1
D gene: NA

CDR3 protein: CASSGRGGDYNEQFF
CDR3 DNA: TGTGCCAGCAGCGGCCGCGGGGGAGACTACAATGAGCAGTTCTTC
clone size: NA
J gene: TRBJ2-1
V gene: TRBV9
D gene: TRBD2

CDR3 protein: CASTGTSSYERYF
CDR3 DNA: TGTGCCAGCACCGGGACCAGCTCCTACGAGCGGTACTTC
clone size: NA
J gene: TRBJ2-7
V gene: TRBV2
D gene: NA

CDR3 protein: CASSYVEGPADTQYF
CDR3 DNA: TGTGCCAGCAGTTACGTAGAGGGTCCGGCAGATACGCAGTATTTT
clone size: NA
J gene: TRBJ2-3
V gene: TRBV6-5
D gene: NA

CDR3 protein: CASSSPGPSGGDEQYF
CDR3 DNA: TGTGCCAGCAGTTCCCCCGGCCCGTCTGGCGGGGACGAGCAGTACTTC
clone size: once
J gene: TRBJ2-7
V gene: TRBV28
D gene: NA

CDR3 protein: CASSLLLAGYNEQYF
CDR3 DNA: TGTGCCAGCAGCTTATTACTAGCGGGGTACAATGAGCAGTACTTC
clone size: NA
J gene: TRBJ2-7
V gene: TRBV7-9
D gene: TRBD2

CDR3 protein: CASSIQGTPDTQYF
CDR3 DNA: TGTGCCAGCAGCATACAGGGAACCCCAGATACGCAGTATTTT
clone size: NA
J gene: TRBJ2-3
V gene: TRBV5-6
D gene: NA

CDR3 protein: CASSQVGTGRRTEAFF
CDR3 DNA: TGTGCCAGCAGCCAAGTTGGGACAGGGAGAAGGACTGAAGCTTTCTTT
clone size: few
J gene: TRBJ1-1
V gene: TRBV4-2
D gene: TRBD1

CDR3 protein: CASGLDGYYEQYF
CDR3 DNA: TGTGCTAGTGGTTTGGATGGCTACTACGAGCAGTACTTC
clone size: few
J gene: TRBJ2-7
V gene: TRBV12-5
D gene: NA

CDR3 protein: CSALDRDGYTF
CDR3 DNA: TGCAGCGCCTTGGACAGGGATGGCTACACCTTC
clone size: few
J gene: TRBJ1-2
V gene: TRBV29-1
D gene: TRBD1

CDR3 protein: CASSPDGAYEQYF
CDR3 DNA: TGTGCCAGCAGCCCGGACGGGGCCTACGAGCAGTACTTC
clone size: many
J gene: TRBJ2-7
V gene: TRBV5-6
D gene: NA

CDR3 protein: CAGSQRLGLAGDPTDTQYF
CDR3 DNA: TGTGCCGGCAGCCAAAGATTGGGACTAGCGGGGGACCCCACAGATACGCAGTATTTT
clone size: NA
J gene: TRBJ2-3
V gene: TRBV14
D gene: TRBD2

CDR3 protein: CASSQSGGIDTQYF
CDR3 DNA: TGCGCCAGCAGCCAAAGCGGGGGGATAGATACGCAGTATTTT
clone size: NA
J gene: TRBJ2-3
V gene: TRBV4-3
D gene: TRBD2

CDR3 protein: CASSFGGSTKLGYTF
CDR3 DNA: TGTGCCAGCAGTTTTGGTGGCAGTACCAAACTGGGCTACACCTTC
clone size: few
J gene: TRBJ1-2
V gene: TRBV12-3/TRBV12-4
D gene: NA

CDR3 protein: CASSADPSPTDTQYF
CDR3 DNA: TGTGCCAGCAGCGCCGATCCCTCACCTACAGATACGCAGTATTTT
clone size: NA
J gene: TRBJ2-3
V gene: TRBV7-7
D gene: NA

CDR3 protein: CAGSLGRLSPQHF
CDR3 DNA: TGTGCCGGCAGTTTGGGCAGGTTATCTCCCCAGCATTTT
clone size: NA
J gene: TRBJ1-5
V gene: TRBV12-3/TRBV12-4
D gene: NA

CDR3 protein: CASSHAASRDTQYF
CDR3 DNA: TGTGCCAGCAGCCATGCTGCCTCAAGGGATACGCAGTATTTT
clone size: few
J gene: TRBJ2-3
V gene: TRBV4-2
D gene: NA

CDR3 protein: CSVNDRGETQYF
CDR3 DNA: TGCAGCGTTAACGACAGGGGCGAGACCCAGTACTTC
clone size: many
J gene: TRBJ2-5
V gene: TRBV29-1
D gene: TRBD1

CDR3 protein: CASSADYGYTF
CDR3 DNA: TGTGCCAGCAGCGCGGACTATGGCTACACCTTC
clone size: many
J gene: TRBJ1-2
V gene: TRBV28
D gene: NA

CDR3 protein: CASSQEVTLADTQYF
CDR3 DNA: TGCGCCAGCAGCCAAGAGGTTACCCTAGCAGATACGCAGTATTTT
clone size: NA
J gene: TRBJ2-3
V gene: TRBV4-3
D gene: NA

CDR3 protein: CASSYVGFGLGETQYF
CDR3 DNA: TGTGCCAGCAGTTACGTCGGATTTGGGCTAGGAGAGACCCAGTACTTC
clone size: NA
J gene: TRBJ2-5
V gene: TRBV6-5
D gene: NA

CDR3 protein: CATTWSGGETQYF
CDR3 DNA: TGTGCCACCACATGGAGCGGGGGAGAGACCCAGTACTTC
clone size: few
J gene: TRBJ2-5
V gene: TRBV2
D gene: TRBD2

CDR3 protein: CASSQDGTNGDTEAFF
CDR3 DNA: TGCGCCAGCAGCCAAGATGGGACGAACGGCGACACTGAAGCTTTCTTT
clone size: NA
J gene: TRBJ1-1
V gene: TRBV4-3
D gene: NA

CDR3 protein: CAISESIEVYGYTF
CDR3 DNA: TGTGCCATCAGTGAGTCGATAGAAGTATATGGCTACACCTTC
clone size: few
J gene: TRBJ1-2
V gene: TRBV10-3
D gene: NA

CDR3 protein: CASRRNQPQHF
CDR3 DNA: TGTGCCAGTCGGAGGAACCAGCCCCAGCATTTT
clone size: few
J gene: TRBJ1-5
V gene: TRBV6-1
D gene: NA

CDR3 protein: CASSSTGESEQYF
CDR3 DNA: TGTGCCAGCAGCTCTACAGGGGAATCCGAGCAGTACTTC
clone size: few
J gene: TRBJ2-7
V gene: TRBV7-9
D gene: TRBD1

CDR3 protein: CASSGAGGEGGYTF
CDR3 DNA: TGTGCCAGCAGTGGCGCAGGGGGAGAGGGAGGCTACACCTTC
clone size: few
J gene: TRBJ1-2
V gene: TRBV25-1
D gene: TRBD1

CDR3 protein: CASRRIQGSYNEQFF
CDR3 DNA: TGCGCCAGCAGAAGAATACAGGGATCCTACAATGAGCAGTTCTTC
clone size: few
J gene: TRBJ2-1
V gene: TRBV4-1
D gene: NA

CDR3 protein: CSASGLAGADQETQYF
CDR3 DNA: TGCAGTGCTAGTGGGCTAGCGGGGGCCGACCAAGAGACCCAGTACTTC
clone size: NA
J gene: TRBJ2-5
V gene: TRBV20-1
D gene: TRBD2

CDR3 protein: CASSFGVGGGSYEQYF
CDR3 DNA: TGTGCCAGCAGCTTTGGAGTGGGGGGAGGCTCCTACGAGCAGTACTTC
clone size: NA
J gene: TRBJ2-7
V gene: TRBV5-6
D gene: NA

CDR3 protein: CASSYEGRREDGLVDTQYF
CDR3 DNA: TGTGCCAGCAGTTACGAGGGCAGGCGTGAAGATGGCCTCGTAGATACGCAGTATTTT
clone size: NA
J gene: TRBJ2-3
V gene: TRBV6-7
D gene: NA